These 24 T cell receptor beta chains originate from one sample sequenced in a study of shared clonotypes between healthy human individuals. Data came from immunoSEQ multiplex PCR; TCRdb stores just in-frame clones and leaves some out. The sample lists fewer than 2.5 million clones, approximately 93% seen once, with 0.36% in the top ten. Sequences were obtained from naive CD4+ T cells from PBMCs. Stated subset: CD45RA+ positively selected. All receptors derive from a man between 18 and 35 years old in good health. Some clones in this sample may be carry-over from other donors' samples.

CDR3 region: CASSRDSGQETQYF. In DNA form, the CDR3 reads TGCGCCAGCAGCCGGGACTCGGGCCAAGAGACCCAGTACTTC. The rearrangement uses TRBV5-1 and TRBJ2-5; perhaps TRBD2 as D (6 bases). V was shortened by 4 bases and J by 1 base, with 11 bases between the two germline ends. Germline V gene data show CDR1 as SGHRS and CDR2 as YFSETQ. The CDR3 sequence is 14 residues long.

The chain joins TRBV28 to TRBJ2-3; 7 nucleotides match TRBD1. V lost 3 bases to trimming and J lost 1 base; unmatched junction nucleotides: 13. The CDR3 length is 18 residues. CDR1 and CDR2 from the germline V gene are MDHEN and SYDVKM. CDR3 loop: CASSFLSSTGSRTDTQYF. As DNA, the CDR3 is TGTGCCAGCAGTTTCCTAAGTTCGACAGGGTCCCGCACAGATACGCAGTATTTT. Full variable domain (rest looked up from reference TRBV28 and TRBJ2-3): DVKVTQSSRYLVKRTGEKVFLECVQDMDHENMFWYRQDPGLGLRLIYFSYDVKMKEKGDIPEGYSVSREKKERFSLILESASTNQTSMYLCASSFLSSTGSRTDTQYFGPGTRLTVL.

J is TRBJ2-7 and V is TRBV19; 7 bases fit TRBD1. The ends lost 6 bases at V and 1 base at J; junction bases unmatched: 12. Germline V gene data show CDR1 as LNHDA and CDR2 as SQIVND (reference sequence). This CDR3 has 16 amino acids. CDR3 coding DNA: TGTGCCAGTAGCGATTCCTCGACAGGGCTGTCCTACGAGCAGTACTTC. Translated: CASSDSSTGLSYEQYF.

V is TRBV2 and J is TRBJ2-1, with TRBD2 matching over 12 bases. Germline CDR1 and CDR2: SNHLY and FYNNEI. The V segment lost 6 bases and the J segment 6 bases; nucleotides outside the gene matches: 12. The CDR3 consists of 17 residues. Written as DNA, the CDR3 is TGTGCCAGCAGCGCTAGCGGGAGGGCCAGGTCTTCCAATGAGCAGTTCTTC. Translation gives CASSASGRARSSNEQFF.

V gene TRBV2 combines with J gene TRBJ2-1; D is tentatively TRBD1 or TRBD2 (5 bases each). The germline CDR1 and CDR2 sequences are SNHLY and FYNNEI. There are 15 residues in the CDR3. V was trimmed by 3 bases and J by 8 bases, leaving 17 bases between them. In DNA, the CDR3 is TGTGCCAGCAGTGAGATCGGGACCACCGGCGATGAGCAGTTCTTC. It encodes CASSEIGTTGDEQFF.

The J gene is TRBJ2-5, the V gene TRBV7-3; D not resolved. The CDR3 consists of 16 residues. The V and J ends lost 2 bases and 2 bases respectively, with 15 bases between them. Germline V CDR1 and CDR2: SGHTA, FQGTGA. CDR3 region: CASSLGSGSGQETQYF. The CDR3 coding sequence is TGTGCCAGCAGCTTAGGTTCTGGCTCCGGGCAAGAGACCCAGTACTTC.

This chain links TRBV28 with TRBJ2-7; D is uncertain. Germline assignment: CDR1 MDHEN and CDR2 SYDVKM. This CDR3 has 14 amino acids. Trimming cost V 2 bases and J 0 bases, with 8 bases left between them. CDR3 coding DNA: TGTGCCAGCAGTTTACTGGGGAACTCCTACGAGCAGTACTTC. It specifies CASSLLGNSYEQYF.

The chain recombines TRBV27 with TRBJ1-2; D is ambiguous. Germline CDR1 and CDR2: MNHEY and SMNVEV (reference sequence). The CDR3 totals 15 residues. Trimming cost V 3 bases and J 5 bases, with 16 bases left between them. CDR3 bases: TGTGCCAGCAGTTTCGGTGGACTAGACGGTTATGGCTACACCTTC. Protein: CASSFGGLDGYGYTF.

The chain has TRBV28 and TRBJ1-2; 8 bases agree with TRBD1. J gave up 0 bases and V 11 bases, and 5 bases lay outside the gene matches. In germline, CDR1 is MDHEN, CDR2 SYDVKM. This CDR3 is 13 amino acids long. CDR3 loop: CAGMDRANYGYTF. The CDR3 DNA reads TGTGCCGGAATGGACAGGGCTAACTATGGCTACACCTTC.

This clone was detected only a few times. V gene TRBV19 combines with J gene TRBJ1-5; maybe TRBD1 (5 bases). The CDR3 has 14 amino acids. Trimming removed 8 bases from V and 1 base from J, with 12 bases in between. Germline V gene sequence: CDR1 LNHDA, CDR2 SQIVND (reference sequence). Here the CDR3 DNA reads TGTGCCAGTTCGGCCAGGGCGAGCAATCAGCCCCAGCATTTT. Its protein is CASSARASNQPQHF.

V is TRBV27 and J is TRBJ2-3, with D possibly being TRBD1 or TRBD2 (6 bases each). Germline V CDR1 and CDR2: MNHEY, SMNVEV (reference sequence). This CDR3 has 14 amino acids. The germline V and J ends were trimmed by 3 bases and 5 bases, with 12 bases remaining between them. This chain's CDR3 is CASSFQRGVDTQYF. The CDR3 DNA reads as TGTGCCAGCAGTTTTCAGAGGGGGGTAGATACGCAGTATTTT.

The rearrangement joins TRBV7-9 to TRBJ1-5; 9 nucleotides match TRBD1. V trimming: 5 bases; J trimming: 2 bases; junction bases outside the gene matches: 7. The CDR3 is 16 amino acids. Looked up from germline, CDR1 is SEHNR and CDR2 is FQNEAQ (reference sequence). The CDR3 sequence is CASSTQGQGGNQPQHF. CDR3 nucleotides: TGTGCCAGCAGCACCCAGGGACAGGGTGGCAATCAGCCCCAGCATTTT.

The chain is built from TRBV5-8 and TRBJ2-3, with no clear D. CDR1 and CDR2 (germline): SGHTS, YDEGEE. Trimming removed 1 base from V and 7 bases from J, with 10 bases in between. The CDR3 is made up of 13 amino acids. The CDR3 DNA reads TGTGCCAGCAGCTTGCGGGTTGGGTATACGCAGTATTTT. Its translation is CASSLRVGYTQYF.

V is TRBV27 and J is TRBJ1-1; D ambiguous. This CDR3 comprises 15 residues. The ends were cut back, 5 bases at V and 1 base at J, with 14 bases in the middle. CDR1 MNHEY and CDR2 SMNVEV come from the germline V gene (reference sequence). CDR3 nucleotide sequence: TGTGCCAGCAGTCCGGGTTTGGGGTGGAACACTGAAGCTTTCTTT. It is translated as CASSPGLGWNTEAFF.

Comments on this clone: Other DNA sequences in the same sample also yield this CDR3. The chain is built from TRBV18 and TRBJ2-3; tentative D call: TRBD2 (6 bases). The CDR3 is 14 amino acids. Trimming shortened V by 3 bases and J by 1 base, and 8 bases separated the two germline ends. Germline V gene sequence: CDR1 KGHSH, CDR2 LQKENI. The CDR3 here is CASSPPSGTDTQYF. The CDR3 DNA is TGTGCCAGCTCACCTCCTAGCGGCACAGATACGCAGTATTTT.

A single count supports this clone. The CDR3 sequence: CASSFILGTGVTHEQFF. The CDR3 DNA reads TGTGCCAGCAGTTTTATTCTTGGGACAGGAGTCACCCATGAGCAGTTCTTC. The J gene is TRBJ2-1, the V gene TRBV27, with 8 positions matching TRBD1. The V gene's germline CDR1 is MNHEY and CDR2 SMNVEV (reference sequence). The CDR3 has 17 amino acids. With 3 bases clipped from V and 8 bases from J, the junction kept 15 bases outside the gene matches.

The rearrangement joins TRBV6-6 to TRBJ1-1, with a tentative D call TRBD1 (5 bases). Trimming took 8 bases from V and 2 from J, leaving 18 bases between them. From germline, CDR1 is MNHNY and CDR2 SVGAGI (reference sequence). This CDR3 comprises 15 residues. The chain's CDR3 is CASSGTGAQNTEAFF. The CDR3, as DNA: TGTGCCAGCTCGGGGACGGGAGCTCAAAACACTGAAGCTTTCTTT.

This chain connects TRBV14 to TRBJ2-3; D gene unclear. This CDR3 has 16 amino acids. In germline, CDR1 is SGHDN, CDR2 FVKESK. The V end lost 4 bases, the J end lost 0 bases, and 14 bases lay between the germline ends. CDR3 DNA: TGTGCCAGCAGCCTGTACAGAGCCTCTAGCACAGATACGCAGTATTTT. It specifies CASSLYRASSTDTQYF. Together with reference TRBV14 and TRBJ2-3, the CDR3 gives the full variable domain: EAGVTQFPSHSVIEKGQTVTLRCDPISGHDNLYWYRRVMGKEIKFLLHFVKESKQDESGMPNNRFLAERTGGTYSTLKVQPAELEDSGVYFCASSLYRASSTDTQYFGPGTRLTVL.

The chain combines TRBV5-3 with TRBJ2-2; D is unresolved. TRBV5-3 counts as an open reading frame of uncertain function. V lost 0 bases to trimming and J lost 5 bases, with 8 bases between them. The CDR3 totals 14 residues. The CDR3 DNA reads TGTGCCAGAAGCTTGGGGCGAAGGACCGGGGAGCTGTTTTTT. Amino acid sequence: CARSLGRRTGELFF.

The J gene is TRBJ2-3, the V gene TRBV10-3; the D is unclear. The V end was cut by 6 bases, the J end by 2 bases, with 3 bases between. This CDR3 comprises 11 residues. Germline V CDR1 and CDR2: ENHRY, SYGVKD. The CDR3 DNA follows: TGTGCCATCAGAACCACAGATACGCAGTATTTT. Translated, it gives CAIRTTDTQYF.

J is TRBJ2-7 and V is TRBV29-1, with D maybe TRBD1 (5 bases). Between the trimmed V and J ends, which lost 1 base and 5 bases, there was a span of 18 bases. Germline CDR1 SQVTM, CDR2 ANQGSEA. This CDR3 is built from 15 residues. This CDR3 reads CSVEGGPGSVDEQYF. For the CDR3, the DNA is TGCAGCGTTGAAGGGGGCCCCGGTTCGGTAGACGAGCAGTACTTC.

Only a few counts were recorded for this clone. The chain uses TRBV5-1 and TRBJ2-2, with TRBD1 matching 9 bases. Germline CDR1 SGHRS, CDR2 YFSETQ. This CDR3 comprises 15 residues. After removal of 4 bases from V and 3 bases from J, the junction contained 4 bases not matched to a gene. The CDR3 here is CASSVRDRDTGELFF. CDR3 DNA sequence: TGCGCCAGCAGCGTCCGGGACAGGGACACCGGGGAGCTGTTTTTT.

The gene calls are TRBV30 and TRBJ2-1, with D tentatively TRBD1 (6 bases). Germline V gene data show CDR1 as GTSNPN and CDR2 as SVGIG (reference sequence). CDR3 size: 13 residues. V gave up 5 bases and J gave up 9 bases, with 17 bases separating them. The DNA of the CDR3 is TGTGCCTGGGGACCAACAGGGACCACTGAGCAGTTCTTC. It yields the protein CAWGPTGTTEQFF.

The chain employs TRBV27 and TRBJ1-3, with D maybe TRBD1 (6 bases). This CDR3 region has 14 residues. Trimming stripped 11 bases from V and 1 base from J, with 15 bases between. Germline lookup yields CDR1 MNHEY and CDR2 SMNVEV (reference sequence). The chain's CDR3 is CAEYRAPSGNTIYF. The DNA for the CDR3 is TGTGCCGAGTACAGGGCCCCATCTGGAAACACCATATATTTT.